This record concerns one T cell receptor beta chain sequence. This sample was included in a study of blood T cells in healthy people across ages. This CDR3 spans 15 amino acids. Germline V gene lookup returns CDR1 SEHNR and CDR2 FQNEAQ (reference sequence). V was cut by 6 bases and J by 8 bases, with 20 bases left in between. A J-beta primer mix and a sample-barcoded 5' primer were used in a second PCR of about 7 to 11 cycles. MiXCR, applied by TCRdb to the 5' RACE reads, yields one record per CDR3 protein. The data contain about 1 million distinct CDR3 sequences, about 23% of them singletons. Another study also made use of these data, one on T cells of mothers and their children.

The TCR originated in a girl aged 2 to 10 in good health. The sequenced sample consisted of blood. The J gene is TRBJ2-1, the V gene TRBV7-9; the D gene could be TRBD1 or TRBD2 (5 bases each). This CDR3 is CASSLGTSRGDEQFF. The CDR3 coding sequence is TGTGCCAGCAGTCTAGGGACGTCACGAGGGGATGAGCAGTTCTTC.